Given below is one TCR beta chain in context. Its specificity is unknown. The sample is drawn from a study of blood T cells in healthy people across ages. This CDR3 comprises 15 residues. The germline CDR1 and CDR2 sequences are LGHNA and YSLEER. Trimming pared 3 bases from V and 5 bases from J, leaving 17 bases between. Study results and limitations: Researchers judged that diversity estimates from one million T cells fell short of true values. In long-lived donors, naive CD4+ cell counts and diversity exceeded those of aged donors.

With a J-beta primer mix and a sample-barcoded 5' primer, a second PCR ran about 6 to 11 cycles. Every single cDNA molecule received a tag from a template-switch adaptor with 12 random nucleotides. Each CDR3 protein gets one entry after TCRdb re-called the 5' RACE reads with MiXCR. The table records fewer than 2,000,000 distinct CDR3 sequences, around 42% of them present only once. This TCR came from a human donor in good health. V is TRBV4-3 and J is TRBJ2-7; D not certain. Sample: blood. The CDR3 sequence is CASSHSSGPGDEQYF. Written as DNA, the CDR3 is TGCGCCAGCAGCCATTCCTCTGGCCCTGGTGACGAGCAGTACTTC.